This T cell receptor beta chain came from a study of blood T cell repertoires in COVID-19. Study background: Whether acute or convalescent, the COVID-19 samples came from the United States, Italy and Spain. The analysed material was cDNA or gDNA that came from T cells, B-cell-depleted T cells, or PBMCs.

V trimming: 1 base; J trimming: 5 bases; junction bases outside the gene matches: 22. CDR1 and CDR2 (germline): LNHDA, SQIVND (reference sequence). There are 21 residues in the CDR3. Authors' data handling: For nucleated cells, counts were estimated from reference gene primer amplification. Libraries were prepared by immunoSEQ multiplex PCR; TCRdb keeps only in-frame clonotypes and omits some of them. The V and J calls and the clone size are those of that table, but D and trimming were determined from the DNA. The top ten hold about 2.9% of the sample, which has about 360,000 clones, about 88% seen once.

Input material: peripheral blood. The sequence derives from a human donor in a cohort sampled during active COVID-19. The chain employs TRBV19 and TRBJ1-5, with TRBD1 matching over 8 bases. The CDR3 DNA reads TGTGCCAGTAGTATAGTAGTGCAGGGGGCGAGTGTGGACCACTCGGATCAGCCCCAGCATTTT. Protein product: CASSIVVQGASVDHSDQPQHF.